This T cell receptor beta chain derives from a study of cytomegalovirus exposure and HLA in healthy donors listed by TCRdb under 2017. For context, the study as a whole: According to a later analysis, one platform produced both the 120 validation repertoires and the 620 or so repertoires of the first cohort. In addition to the first cohort of 650 to 800 subjects, a separate validation cohort of approximately 130 different subjects was used. High-throughput TCR immunosequencing, statistical association of individual TCRs with disease status, and machine learning were combined to predict cytomegalovirus infection status. The study aimed to test whether signatures of past pathogen exposure could be identified by cataloging public T cell receptors.

The donors were included in the validation cohort of 130 or so subjects, a group kept apart from the roughly 700-subject first cohort. Results and caveats for the whole study, not just this receptor: Across donors, most TCR sequences were observed very rarely, whereas some public TCRs were present in many individuals. In both the original and validation cohorts, the classifier was reported to diagnose cytomegalovirus status with high specificity and sensitivity. Three of the identified cytomegalovirus-associated TCR beta chains were confirmed in vitro to be specific for cytomegalovirus antigens. The authors suggested that the approach could potentially be generalized to other disease states and immunological phenotypes. Subsequent analysis determined that TCRs grouped into clusters in the first cohort also showed a tendency toward co-occurrence across the roughly 120 validation repertoires, and roughly 95% of cluster scores exceeded 0. The study listed 150 to 200 TCR beta chains as associated with cytomegalovirus. The validation cohort had no HLA typing available for a later analysis, so co-occurrence within that cohort was assessed over all 120 or so repertoires.

The receptor library was made with the immunoSEQ multiplex PCR assay. As for how the authors treated the data: To diagnose cytomegalovirus status from the catalog of TCR beta chain sequences, a statistical classification framework was built. As stored in TCRdb, this immuneACCESS dataset retains in-frame rearrangements with V and J assigned. A fraction of the clones does not appear; measured against another copy, unresolved V genes explain less than half of the discrepancy, and the remainder lacks a known reason. That table furnishes V, J and clone size, whereas the DNA furnished D and trimming. This sample comprises approximately 140,000 clones, 70% to 90% of them detected only once. The leading ten clones occupy roughly 1.4% of the sample. There are 17 amino acids in the CDR3, from cysteine to phenylalanine inclusive. Only the CDR3 DNA stays, 51 bases, in frame from base 1. The germline V gene (reference sequence) yields SEHNR for CDR1 and FQNEAQ for CDR2. V is pruned by 5 bases and J by 7 bases, leaving 14 bases of the junction without a gene match.

With respect to this clone: The clone's antigen remains unknown. No qualities accompany the bases; no much larger clone lies one base away.

Sequenced input: PBMCs. The source of this sequence is a young woman in good health and CMV-seronegative. The chain uses TRBV7-9 and TRBJ1-6; a stretch of 7 junction bases matches TRBD1. Read as DNA, the sequence is TGTGCCAGCAGCCAACTCAGTACGGGACAGCCGAATTCACCCCTCCACTTT. Protein translation: CASSQLSTGQPNSPLHF. The full variable domain, completed from the reference TRBV7-9 and TRBJ1-6 proteins outside the CDR3, reads DTGVSQNPRHKITKRGQNVTFRCDPISEHNRLYWYRQTLGQGPEFLTYFQNEAQLEKSRLLSDRFSAERPKGSFSTLEIQRTEQGDSAMYLCASSQLSTGQPNSPLHFGNGTRLTVT.